The 11 T cell receptor beta chains below all came from one sample that was sequenced in a study of blood T cell repertoires in COVID-19. Assay: immunoSEQ multiplex PCR; the TCRdb copy retains only in-frame clones and omits some. Altogether a few hundred thousand clones are present, roughly 90% being singletons, with the ten largest covering roughly 16%. The material sequenced was PBMCs or T cells enriched from blood (not recorded which). These receptors were taken from a young man who had been exposed to COVID-19.

V gene TRBV5-1 combines with J gene TRBJ2-1; 11 nucleotides match TRBD1. Losses at the gene ends were 2 bases for V and 10 bases for J; bases not matched to a gene: 5. CDR1 and CDR2 from the germline V gene are SGHRS and YFSETQ. The CDR3 has 14 amino acids. The CDR3: CASSLGTGGREQFF. The CDR3 DNA is TGCGCCAGCAGCTTAGGGACAGGGGGGAGGGAGCAGTTCTTC.

The rearrangement uses TRBV2 and TRBJ1-5; D perhaps matches TRBD1 (5 bases). Germline-derived CDR1 and CDR2 are SNHLY and FYNNEI. Trimming took off 5 bases at V and 3 bases at J, with 11 bases between the two ends. The CDR3 totals 14 residues. CDR3 protein: CASSPDRNNQPQHF. The CDR3 region has the DNA TGTGCCAGCAGTCCTGACAGAAACAATCAGCCCCAGCATTTT.

J is TRBJ2-5 and V is TRBV11-2; weak D call: TRBD2 (5 bases). Germline lookup yields CDR1 SGHAT and CDR2 FQNNGV. Trimming pared 1 base from V and 1 base from J, leaving 7 bases between. This CDR3 spans 14 amino acids. CDR3 sequence: CASSLAGVQETQYF. For the CDR3, the DNA is TGTGCCAGCAGCTTAGCCGGGGTCCAAGAGACCCAGTACTTC.

The gene calls are TRBV6-2 or TRBV6-3 and TRBJ1-5; D gene ambiguous. Germline lookup yields CDR1 MNHEY and CDR2 SVGEGT. The CDR3 totals 16 residues. V was cut by 5 bases and J by 1 base, with 15 bases left in between. The CDR3 sequence: CASSTGGFGSNQPQHF. CDR3 nucleotide sequence: TGTGCCAGCAGTACCGGAGGATTCGGGAGCAATCAGCCCCAGCATTTT.

This sequence joins TRBV15 and TRBJ2-6, with 7 bases that match TRBD2. Germline V gene sequence: CDR1 LNHNV, CDR2 YYDKDF (reference sequence). J lost 2 bases, V lost 0 bases, and 1 base had no gene match. The CDR3 runs 16 residues. Here the CDR3 reads CATSRDAGAGANVLTF. The CDR3 region has the DNA TGTGCCACCAGCAGAGATGCGGGGGCTGGGGCCAACGTCCTGACTTTC.

As to this clone: This specimen includes other DNA sequences encoding the same CDR3. The rearrangement links TRBV27 to TRBJ1-1; D is ambiguous. Trimming stripped 5 bases from V and 3 bases from J, with 10 bases between. The CDR3 loop spans 13 amino acids. Germline V gene data show CDR1 as MNHEY and CDR2 as SMNVEV (reference sequence). The CDR3 reads CASSRTEYTEAFF. DNA of the CDR3: TGTGCCAGCAGTCGGACTGAATACACTGAAGCTTTCTTT.

The chain is built from TRBV5-1 and TRBJ1-1; D may be TRBD1 (6 bases). CDR1 is SGHRS, CDR2 YFSETQ, per germline. V was pared by 0 bases and J by 1 base, with 25 bases between. The CDR3 covers 20 residues. The CDR3 nucleotides are TGCGCCAGCAGCTTGGAGTTTTTAGGGGGGGCCTCCTCCGAGAACACTGAAGCTTTCTTT. Residues: CASSLEFLGGASSENTEAFF.

The J gene is TRBJ1-5, the V gene TRBV19; no clear D gene. The V end lost 7 bases, the J end lost 7 bases, and 14 bases lay between the germline ends. The germline V gene has CDR1 LNHDA and CDR2 SQIVND (reference sequence). The CDR3 runs 13 residues. CDR3 protein: CASKSTAAQPQHF. The CDR3 region has the DNA TGTGCCAGTAAATCTACCGCGGCCCAGCCCCAGCATTTT.

The chain recombines TRBV19 with TRBJ1-5; TRBD1 is a possible D gene (5 bases). Trimming took 5 bases from V and 7 from J, leaving 12 bases between them. Germline values: CDR1 LNHDA, CDR2 SQIVND (reference sequence). There are 13 residues in the CDR3. CDR3 sequence: CASSFQGGQPQHF. For the CDR3, the DNA is TGTGCCAGTAGTTTTCAGGGTGGACAGCCCCAGCATTTT.

The chain carries TRBV15 and TRBJ2-1, with D tentatively TRBD1 (5 bases). V was cut by 3 bases and J by 6 bases, with 21 bases left in between. Germline V lookup: CDR1 LNHNV, CDR2 YYDKDF (reference sequence). The CDR3 has 17 residues. The CDR3 is CATSRGPLFTIANEQFF. The CDR3 DNA follows: TGTGCCACCAGCAGGGGGCCCCTCTTTACAATCGCCAATGAGCAGTTCTTC.

The V and J genes are TRBV7-6 and TRBJ1-2; D is unclear. The CDR3 loop spans 11 amino acids. Between the trimmed V and J ends, which lost 5 bases and 8 bases, there was a span of 9 bases. The germline V gene has CDR1 SGHVS and CDR2 FNYEAQ. CDR3 loop: CASSPSEGYTF. CDR3 nucleotides: TGTGCCAGCAGCCCCTCCGAGGGCTACACCTTC.